The 27 T cell receptor beta chains below were found in one sample sequenced in a study of beta chain features in type 1 diabetes. The sequenced template was cDNA made from the entire isolated RNA. Sequenced by immunoSEQ multiplex PCR; TCRdb stores in-frame clones only, minus some. Counted here are tens of thousands of clones, about a third occurring once; the ten biggest clones make up 0.45%. Sequenced input: stem cell memory CD4+ T cells from blood. The receptor set was obtained from a woman in her late teens or twenties in good health.

The CDR3, as DNA: TGTGCCAGTAACCTGAGACTAAGGAGGGCTCGTGGCTACACCTTC. As protein: CASNLRLRRARGYTF. The chain is built from TRBV19 and TRBJ1-2; D not resolved. Deletions cut 7 bases from V and 7 bases from J, with 22 bases between. The germline gives CDR1 LNHDA, CDR2 SQIVND (reference sequence). This CDR3 has 15 residues.

The chain couples TRBV19 to TRBJ2-1; 9 bases line up with TRBD2. V lost 4 bases and J lost 9; bases outside the gene matches: 13. From germline, CDR1 is LNHDA and CDR2 SQIVND (reference sequence). The CDR3 has 16 residues. In nucleotides, the CDR3 is TGTGCCAGTAGTAGAGGGACTAGCCGGCAGGGTAGTGAGCAGTTCTTC. Residues: CASSRGTSRQGSEQFF.

This clone came up many times. The V call is TRBV7-9, the J call TRBJ2-6; TRBD1 agrees at 7 bases. The trim removed 5 bases at V and 3 bases at J, leaving 7 bases unmatched. There are 16 residues in the CDR3. Germline lookup yields CDR1 SEHNR and CDR2 FQNEAQ (reference sequence). CDR3 loop: CASSPRGNIGANVLTF. The CDR3 nucleotides are TGTGCCAGCAGCCCCAGGGGGAACATTGGGGCCAACGTCCTGACTTTC.

The table lists this clone with a few counts. V is TRBV18 and J is TRBJ2-1; 8 bases fit TRBD1. The CDR3 loop spans 14 amino acids. Germline CDR1 reads KGHSH; CDR2 reads LQKENI. V lost 3 bases and J lost 7; bases outside the gene matches: 5. The CDR3 is CASSPPDRENEQFF. The CDR3 bases are TGTGCCAGCTCACCCCCGGACAGGGAGAATGAGCAGTTCTTC.

This clone was counted only a few times. The chain employs TRBV18 and TRBJ2-1; D might be TRBD2 (6 bases). Looked up from germline, CDR1 is KGHSH and CDR2 is LQKENI. V was pared by 2 bases and J by 12 bases, with 17 bases between. This CDR3 contains 14 residues. CDR3 loop: CASSPLQTVGGQFF. The CDR3 nucleotides read TGTGCCAGCTCACCATTACAGACCGTGGGAGGGCAGTTCTTC.

V gene TRBV5-1 combines with J gene TRBJ2-1; 15 bases align to TRBD2. CDR1 SGHRS and CDR2 YFSETQ come from the germline V gene. J gave up 7 bases and V 0 bases, and 5 bases lay outside the gene matches. This CDR3 spans 17 amino acids. The CDR3 DNA reads TGCGCCAGCAGCTTGGGGACTAGCGGGGGGGCTTGGAATGAGCAGTTCTTC. This sequence encodes CASSLGTSGGAWNEQFF.

This clone was seen a few times. This chain uses TRBV30 with TRBJ2-3; 12 nucleotides match TRBD2. Germline values: CDR1 GTSNPN, CDR2 SVGIG (reference sequence). The CDR3 has 16 residues. V dropped 4 bases and J dropped 2; count of bases not matched to a gene: 7. In DNA, the CDR3 is TGTGCCTGGACCAAGGGACTAGCGGGTTACACAGATACGCAGTATTTT. Amino acid sequence: CAWTKGLAGYTDTQYF.

The chain joins TRBV5-1 to TRBJ1-1, with a weak D call TRBD1 (5 bases). Trimming cost V 0 bases and J 4 bases, with 7 bases left between them. The germline gives CDR1 SGHRS, CDR2 YFSETQ. CDR3 length: 13 amino acids. The CDR3 sequence: CASSLDGGTEAFF. CDR3 nucleotide sequence: TGCGCCAGCAGCTTGGACGGGGGCACTGAAGCTTTCTTT.

The genes are TRBV7-2 and TRBJ1-2; D may be TRBD1 (6 bases). CDR1 is SGHTA, CDR2 FQGNSA, per germline. V lost 3 bases to trimming and J lost 6 bases, with 11 bases between them. The CDR3 totals 13 residues. The CDR3 spells CASSFGRGHGYTF. DNA for the CDR3: TGTGCCAGCAGCTTCGGCAGGGGCCATGGCTACACCTTC.

The rearrangement links TRBV5-1 to TRBJ2-2; 12 positions agree with TRBD1. Germline-derived CDR1 and CDR2 are SGHRS and YFSETQ. The ends lost 5 bases at V and 5 bases at J; junction bases unmatched: 4. This CDR3 has 15 residues. The CDR3 region has the DNA TGCGCCAGCAGTGTGGGACAGGGGGCGACCGGGGAGCTGTTTTTT. Protein sequence: CASSVGQGATGELFF.

V is TRBV5-5 and J is TRBJ2-3; 9 bases line up with TRBD1. Germline V CDR1 and CDR2: SGHKS, YYEKEE (reference sequence). The CDR3 length is 15 residues. J gave up 2 bases and V 3 bases, and 4 bases lay outside the gene matches. The CDR3 DNA follows: TGTGCCAGCAGCTACCGGGACAGGGTCACAGATACGCAGTATTTT. It specifies CASSYRDRVTDTQYF.

The gene calls are TRBV10-3 and TRBJ2-1, with 10 positions matching TRBD2. In germline, CDR1 is ENHRY, CDR2 SYGVKD. V gave up 2 bases and J gave up 5 bases; unmatched junction bases: 6. The CDR3 has 16 residues. Here the CDR3 reads CAISERSSGGDNEQFF. The DNA for the CDR3 is TGTGCCATCAGTGAGAGGTCTAGCGGGGGTGACAATGAGCAGTTCTTC.

The gene calls are TRBV5-5 and TRBJ2-6; D might be TRBD1 (6 bases). V was shortened by 3 bases and J by 3 bases, with 7 bases between the two germline ends. CDR3 length equals 14 residues. Per the germline V gene, CDR1 is SGHKS and CDR2 is YYEKEE (reference sequence). CDR3 in DNA: TGTGCCAGCAGCTACAGGGATGGGGCCAACGTCCTGACTTTC. This sequence encodes CASSYRDGANVLTF. The entire variable domain, with the rest obtained from reference TRBV5-5 and TRBJ2-6, is as follows: DAGVTQSPTHLIKTRGQQVTLRCSPISGHKSVSWYQQVLGQGPQFIFQYYEKEERGRGNFPDRFSARQFPNYSSELNVNALLLGDSALYLCASSYRDGANVLTFGAGSRLTVL.

This clone came up a few times. This sequence joins TRBV7-9 and TRBJ2-3; TRBD2 is a possible D gene (5 bases). V was clipped by 5 bases and J by 4 bases, with 16 bases between them. The CDR3 extends over 15 amino acids. Germline V gene lookup returns CDR1 SEHNR and CDR2 FQNEAQ (reference sequence). The CDR3 protein is CASSPGVADSDTQYF. CDR3 bases: TGTGCCAGCAGCCCCGGGGTAGCTGATTCAGATACGCAGTATTTT.

The gene calls are TRBV18 and TRBJ1-2; TRBD1 might be the D (5 bases). The CDR3 is 13 residues long. Trimming took 2 bases from V and 6 from J, leaving 10 bases between them. Germline CDR1 KGHSH, CDR2 LQKENI. The CDR3 sequence is CASSPAGMDGYTF. CDR3 nucleotide sequence: TGTGCCAGCTCACCAGCAGGGATGGATGGCTACACCTTC.

V and J are TRBV7-3 and TRBJ2-3, with 9 bases identical to TRBD2. This CDR3 spans 17 amino acids. Germline loops: CDR1 SGHTA, CDR2 FQGTGA. Trimming cost V 8 bases and J 1 base; bases outside gene matches: 13. CDR3 sequence (DNA): TGTGCCAGCGTCGGTGTCAGCGGGGGGTTGGGCACAGATACGCAGTATTTT. Translating it yields CASVGVSGGLGTDTQYF.

This clone showed up just a few times. V is TRBV12-5 and J is TRBJ2-3; 13 nucleotides agree with TRBD2. This CDR3 region has 18 residues. Trimming cost V 1 base and J 0 bases; bases outside gene matches: 4. CDR1 and CDR2 from the germline V gene are LGHNT and FRNRAP. This chain's CDR3 is CASGLGLAGGPSTDTQYF. The CDR3 nucleotides are TGTGCTAGTGGTTTGGGACTAGCGGGGGGTCCTAGCACAGATACGCAGTATTTT.

This clone was recorded a few times. The gene calls are TRBV18 and TRBJ2-7; 8 bases align to TRBD1. CDR3 length equals 16 residues. Germline V CDR1 and CDR2: KGHSH, LQKENI. Losses at the gene ends were 2 bases for V and 5 bases for J; bases not matched to a gene: 11. CDR3 sequence (DNA): TGTGCCAGCTCACCAATTGGGCCAGGGGGCTCAGACGAGCAGTACTTC. Amino acid sequence: CASSPIGPGGSDEQYF.

The chain recombines TRBV7-2 with TRBJ1-2, with D hard to call. The germline V gene encodes CDR1 SGHTA and CDR2 FQGNSA. Trimming took 3 bases from V and 3 from J, leaving 8 bases between them. This CDR3 spans 13 amino acids. The CDR3 protein is CASSFSGDYGYTF. CDR3 in DNA: TGTGCCAGCAGCTTCTCGGGAGACTATGGCTACACCTTC.

CDR3 DNA: TGCGCCAGCAGCTTGGGAGTAGGGGACACAGATACGCAGTATTTT. Protein: CASSLGVGDTDTQYF. The V call is TRBV5-1, the J call TRBJ2-3, with D maybe TRBD1 (5 bases). This CDR3 spans 15 amino acids. Trimming removed 0 bases at V and 2 bases at J, with 10 bases between. Germline V gene sequence: CDR1 SGHRS, CDR2 YFSETQ.

This sequence joins TRBV11-2 and TRBJ2-7; TRBD2 matches 9 bases. The CDR3 loop spans 15 amino acids. Germline loops: CDR1 SGHAT, CDR2 FQNNGV. V lost 2 bases to trimming and J lost 2 bases; unmatched junction nucleotides: 4. CDR3 bases: TGTGCCAGCAGCTTATCGACTAGCGGAGCCTACGAGCAGTACTTC. Translation gives CASSLSTSGAYEQYF.

This clone was picked up a small number of times. The chain carries TRBV30 and TRBJ1-1; D possibly corresponds to TRBD1 (6 bases). The CDR3 totals 14 residues. Between the trimmed V and J ends, which lost 3 bases and 4 bases, there was a span of 15 bases. CDR1 is GTSNPN, CDR2 SVGIG, per germline (reference sequence). The CDR3 sequence: CAWSEDSWGTEAFF. CDR3 nucleotides: TGTGCCTGGAGCGAGGACAGCTGGGGCACTGAAGCTTTCTTT.

In the case of this clone: Other DNA sequences in this sample translate to the same CDR3. The chain uses TRBV9 and TRBJ2-5, with 11 bases identical to TRBD1. Germline CDR1 and CDR2: SGDLS and YYNGEE. The V gene end was trimmed by 0 bases and the J gene end by 4 bases; junction bases not matched to a gene: 2. This CDR3 comprises 15 residues. For the CDR3, the DNA is TGTGCCAGCAGCGTAGTAGGACAGGGGGCAGAGACCCAGTACTTC. This encodes CASSVVGQGAETQYF.

As DNA, the CDR3 is TGTGCCAGCAGCCAAGATCTCCCGGGAAACTCTGGAAACACCATATATTTT. Amino acids: CASSQDLPGNSGNTIYF. This chain uses TRBV4-2 with TRBJ1-3; no clear D. CDR3 length: 17 residues. The germline CDR1 and CDR2 sequences are LGHNA and YNFKEQ. The V gene lost 0 bases and the J gene lost 0 bases, with 12 bases spanning the gap.

This clone was counted only a few times. The chain carries TRBV7-3 and TRBJ2-6, with TRBD1 matching over 7 bases. The CDR3 is 18 amino acids. V gave up 5 bases and J gave up 1 base; unmatched junction bases: 11. Per germline, CDR1 SGHTA and CDR2 FQGTGA. The CDR3 reads CASSPTGHGASGANVLTF. DNA for the CDR3: TGTGCCAGCAGCCCGACAGGGCATGGGGCTTCTGGGGCCAACGTCCTGACTTTC.

This clone showed up just a few times. The chain carries TRBV4-3 and TRBJ1-2; TRBD1 matches at 8 bases. The CDR3 is 17 amino acids. J gave up 2 bases and V 1 base, and 9 bases lay outside the gene matches. Germline V CDR1 and CDR2: LGHNA, YSLEER. In DNA, the CDR3 is TGCGCCAGCAGCCAAGTATCGGCAGGGGGCCGAAACTATGGCTACACCTTC. It translates to CASSQVSAGGRNYGYTF.

This clone was detected only a few times. The chain is built from TRBV6-4 and TRBJ2-3; D possibly corresponds to TRBD2 (5 bases). CDR1 and CDR2 from the germline V gene are MRHNA and SNTAGT. Trimming cost V 3 bases and J 4 bases, with 8 bases left between them. The CDR3 has 13 amino acids. This chain's CDR3 is CASSEDSADTQYF. CDR3 DNA: TGTGCCAGCAGTGAGGACTCGGCAGATACGCAGTATTTT.